The T cell receptor (beta chain) described here comes from a study of blood T cell repertoires in COVID-19. In the study overall: Collection of acute and convalescent COVID-19 samples took place in the United States, Italy and Spain. PBMCs, B-cell-depleted T cells, or T cells were the source of the cDNA or gDNA that made up the material.

Authors' processing steps: By means of reference gene primer amplification, nucleated cell counts were estimated. Generated by immunoSEQ multiplex PCR, the TCRdb table keeps only in-frame clones and is missing some. For V, J and clone size, that table is used; D and trimming come from the DNA. The repertoire holds roughly 200,000 clones, with roughly 85% as singletons. The CDR3 contains 14 residues. With 5 bases clipped from V and 5 bases from J, the junction kept 8 bases outside the gene matches. Germline-derived CDR1 and CDR2 are SGHNT and YENEEA. This receptor was taken from a human donor with active or convalescent COVID-19. The donor label of this sample is uncertain. Sequenced input: peripheral blood. The gene calls are TRBV11-3 and TRBJ2-5, with 7 nucleotides matching TRBD2. This CDR3 reads CASSTQTSRETQYF. The CDR3, as DNA: TGTGCCAGCAGCACCCAGACTAGCCGGGAGACCCAGTACTTC.